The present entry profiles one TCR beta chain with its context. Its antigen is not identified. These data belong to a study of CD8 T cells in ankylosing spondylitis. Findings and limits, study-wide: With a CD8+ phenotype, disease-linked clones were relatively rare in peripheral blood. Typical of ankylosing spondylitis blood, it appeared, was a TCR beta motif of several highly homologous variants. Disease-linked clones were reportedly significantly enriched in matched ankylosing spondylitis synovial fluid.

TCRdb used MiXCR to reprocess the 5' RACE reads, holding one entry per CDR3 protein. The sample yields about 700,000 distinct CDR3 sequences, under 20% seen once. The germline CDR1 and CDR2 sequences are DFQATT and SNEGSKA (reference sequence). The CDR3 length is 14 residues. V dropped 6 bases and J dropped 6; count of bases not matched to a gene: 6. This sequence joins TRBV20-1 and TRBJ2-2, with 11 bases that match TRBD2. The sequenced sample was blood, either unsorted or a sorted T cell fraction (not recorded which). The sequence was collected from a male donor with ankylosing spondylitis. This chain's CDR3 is CSAGLAGGSGELFF. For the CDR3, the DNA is TGCAGTGCGGGGCTAGCGGGAGGATCCGGGGAGCTGTTTTTT.